The entry below describes one T cell receptor beta chain. The antigen is undetermined. Per individual sample, total RNA of at least 5 micrograms was extracted. Alongside a J-beta primer mix, a sample-barcoded 5' primer served in a second PCR lasting roughly 7 to 12 cycles. Each single sample gave us at least 3 million CDR3-containing paired-end reads. TCRdb reanalysed the 5' RACE reads using MiXCR and keeps one entry per CDR3 protein. The sample includes fewer than 2,000,000 distinct CDR3 sequences, around 42% of them seen just once. The record originates from a study of blood T cells in healthy people across ages. General study results and limits: Donor CMV infection status was unknown, possibly confounding age-related changes in expanded clonotypes. Per million T cells, TCR beta diversity dropped roughly linearly as age increased.

The CDR3 runs to 14 residues. The V gene's germline CDR1 is SGHRS and CDR2 YFSETQ. The V end was cut by 4 bases, the J end by 7 bases, with 15 bases between. The chain has TRBV5-1 and TRBJ2-1; a weak D match, TRBD1 (6 bases). Sequenced sample: blood. This clonotype originated in a human donor in good health. CDR3 protein: CASSPTRGTNEQFF. In DNA form, the CDR3 reads TGCGCCAGCAGCCCAACCAGGGGTACGAATGAGCAGTTCTTC.